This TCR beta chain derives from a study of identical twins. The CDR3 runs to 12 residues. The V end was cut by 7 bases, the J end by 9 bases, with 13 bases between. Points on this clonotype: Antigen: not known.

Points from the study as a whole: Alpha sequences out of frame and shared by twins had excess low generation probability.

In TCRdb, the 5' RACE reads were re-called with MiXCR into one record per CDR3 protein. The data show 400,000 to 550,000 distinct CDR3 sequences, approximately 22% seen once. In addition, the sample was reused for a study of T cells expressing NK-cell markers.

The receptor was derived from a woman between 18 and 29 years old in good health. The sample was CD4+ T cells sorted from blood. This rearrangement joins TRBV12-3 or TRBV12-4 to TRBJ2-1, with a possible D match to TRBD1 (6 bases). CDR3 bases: TGTGCCAGCACCGGACAGACTTTTGAGCAGTTCTTC. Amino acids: CASTGQTFEQFF.